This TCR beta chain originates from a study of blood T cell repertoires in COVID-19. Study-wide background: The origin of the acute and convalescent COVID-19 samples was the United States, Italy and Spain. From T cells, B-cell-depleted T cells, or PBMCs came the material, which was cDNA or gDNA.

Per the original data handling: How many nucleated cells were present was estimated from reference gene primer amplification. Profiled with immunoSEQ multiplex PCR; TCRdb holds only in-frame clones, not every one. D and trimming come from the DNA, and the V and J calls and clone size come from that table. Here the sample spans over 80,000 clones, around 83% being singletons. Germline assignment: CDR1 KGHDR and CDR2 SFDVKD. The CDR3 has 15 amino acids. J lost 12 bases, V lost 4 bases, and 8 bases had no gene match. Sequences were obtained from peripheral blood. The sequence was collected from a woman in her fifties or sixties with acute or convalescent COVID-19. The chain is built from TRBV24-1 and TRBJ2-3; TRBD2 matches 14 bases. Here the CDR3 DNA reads TGTGCCACCAGTGAGCCGGGACTAGCGGGAGAAAAACAGTATTTT. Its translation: CATSEPGLAGEKQYF.